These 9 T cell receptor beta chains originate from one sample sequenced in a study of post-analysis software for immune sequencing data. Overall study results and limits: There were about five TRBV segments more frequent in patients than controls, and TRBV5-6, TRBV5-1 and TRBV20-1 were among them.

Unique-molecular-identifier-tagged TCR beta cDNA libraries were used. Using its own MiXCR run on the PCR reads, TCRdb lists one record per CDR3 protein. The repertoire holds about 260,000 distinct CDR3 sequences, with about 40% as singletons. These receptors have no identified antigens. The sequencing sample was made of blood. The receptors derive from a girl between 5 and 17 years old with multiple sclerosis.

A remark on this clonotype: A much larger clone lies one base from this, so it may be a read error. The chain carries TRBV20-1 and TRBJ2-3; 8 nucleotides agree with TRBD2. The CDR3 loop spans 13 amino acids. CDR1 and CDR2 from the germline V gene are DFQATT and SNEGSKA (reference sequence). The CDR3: CSVSGETRDMQYF. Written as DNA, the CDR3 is TGCAGCGTTAGCGGGGAGACGAGGGATATGCAGTATTTT.

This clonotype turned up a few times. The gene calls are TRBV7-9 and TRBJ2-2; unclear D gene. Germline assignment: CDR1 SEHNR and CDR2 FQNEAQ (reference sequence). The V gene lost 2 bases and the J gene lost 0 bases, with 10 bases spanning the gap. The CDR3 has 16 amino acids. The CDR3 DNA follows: TGTGCCAGCAGCTTACGACGGGCACCGAACACCGGGGAGCTGTTTTTT. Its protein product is CASSLRRAPNTGELFF.

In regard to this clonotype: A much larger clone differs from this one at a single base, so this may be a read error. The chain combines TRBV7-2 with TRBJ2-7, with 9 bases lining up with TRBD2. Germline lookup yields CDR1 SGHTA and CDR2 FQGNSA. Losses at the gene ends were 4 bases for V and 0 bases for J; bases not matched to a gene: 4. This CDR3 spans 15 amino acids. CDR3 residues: CASSWGLAGSYEQYF. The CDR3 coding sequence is TGTGCCAGCAGCTGGGGACTAGCAGGCTCCTACGAGCAGTACTTC. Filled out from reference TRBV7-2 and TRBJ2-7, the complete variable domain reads GAGVSQSPSNKVTEKGKDVELRCDPISGHTALYWYRQSLGQGLEFLIYFQGNSAPDKSGLPSDRFSAERTGGSVSTLTIQRTQQEDSAVYLCASSWGLAGSYEQYFGPGTRLTVT.

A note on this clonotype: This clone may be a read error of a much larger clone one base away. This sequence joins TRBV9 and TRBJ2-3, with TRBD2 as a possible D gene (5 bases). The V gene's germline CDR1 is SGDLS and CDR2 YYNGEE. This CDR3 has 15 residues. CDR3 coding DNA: TGTGCCGGCAGCTCCCTGCGGGTTAGCACAGATACGCAGTATTTT. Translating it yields CAGSSLRVSTDTQYF.

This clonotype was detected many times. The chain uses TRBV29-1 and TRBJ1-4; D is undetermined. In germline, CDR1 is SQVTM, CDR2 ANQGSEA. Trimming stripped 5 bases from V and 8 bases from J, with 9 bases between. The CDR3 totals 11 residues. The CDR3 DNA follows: TGCAGCGTTCGGGCGAGGGAAAAACTGTTTTTT. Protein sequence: CSVRAREKLFF.

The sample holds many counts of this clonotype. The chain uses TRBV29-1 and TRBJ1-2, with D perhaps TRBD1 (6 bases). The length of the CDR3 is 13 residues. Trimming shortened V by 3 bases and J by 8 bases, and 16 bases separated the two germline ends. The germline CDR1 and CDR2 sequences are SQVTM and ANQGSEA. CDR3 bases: TGCAGCGTTGATGGTCAGGGGTATGGCGGCTACACCTTC. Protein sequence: CSVDGQGYGGYTF.

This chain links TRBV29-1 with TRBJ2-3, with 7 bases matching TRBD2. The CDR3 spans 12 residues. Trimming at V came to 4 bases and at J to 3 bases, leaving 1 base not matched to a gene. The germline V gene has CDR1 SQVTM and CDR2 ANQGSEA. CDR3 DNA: TGCAGCGTTGGACTAGCAACAGATACGCAGTATTTT. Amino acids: CSVGLATDTQYF.

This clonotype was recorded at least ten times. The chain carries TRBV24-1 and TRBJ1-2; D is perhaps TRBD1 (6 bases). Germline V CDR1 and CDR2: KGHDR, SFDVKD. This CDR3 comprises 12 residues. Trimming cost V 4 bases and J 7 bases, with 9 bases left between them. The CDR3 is CATSELRGGYTF. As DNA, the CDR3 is TGTGCCACCAGTGAACTCAGGGGTGGCTACACCTTC.

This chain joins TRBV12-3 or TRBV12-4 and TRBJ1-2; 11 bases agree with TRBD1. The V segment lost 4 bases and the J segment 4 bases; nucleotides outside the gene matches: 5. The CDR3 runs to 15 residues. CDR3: CASSSRTGGFYGYTF. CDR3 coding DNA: TGTGCCAGCAGTTCCCGGACAGGGGGCTTCTATGGCTACACCTTC.